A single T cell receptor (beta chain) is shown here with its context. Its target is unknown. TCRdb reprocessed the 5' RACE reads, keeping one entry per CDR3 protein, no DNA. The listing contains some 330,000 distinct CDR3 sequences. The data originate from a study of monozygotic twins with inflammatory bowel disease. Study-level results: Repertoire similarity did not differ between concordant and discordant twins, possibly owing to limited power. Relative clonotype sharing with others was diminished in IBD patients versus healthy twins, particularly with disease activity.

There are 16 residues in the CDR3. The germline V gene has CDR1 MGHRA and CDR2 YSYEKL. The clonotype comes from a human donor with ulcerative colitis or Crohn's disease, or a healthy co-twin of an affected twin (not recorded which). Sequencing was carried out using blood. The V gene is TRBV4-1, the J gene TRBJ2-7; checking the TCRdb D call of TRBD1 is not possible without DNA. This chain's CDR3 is CASSQDPGAGRDEQYF.